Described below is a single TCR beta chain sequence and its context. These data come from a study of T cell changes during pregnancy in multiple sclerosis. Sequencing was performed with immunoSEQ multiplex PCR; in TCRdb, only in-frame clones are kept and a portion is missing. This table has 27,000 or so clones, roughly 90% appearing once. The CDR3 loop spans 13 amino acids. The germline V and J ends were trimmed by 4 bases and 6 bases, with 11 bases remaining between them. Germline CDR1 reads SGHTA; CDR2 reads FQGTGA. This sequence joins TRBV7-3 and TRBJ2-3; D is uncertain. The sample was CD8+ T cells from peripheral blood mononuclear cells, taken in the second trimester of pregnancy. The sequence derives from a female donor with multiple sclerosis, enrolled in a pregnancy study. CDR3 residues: CASSSSVHDTQYF. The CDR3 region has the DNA TGTGCCAGCAGCTCCAGCGTGCATGATACGCAGTATTTT.